This TCR beta chain derives from a study of blood T cell repertoires in COVID-19. The method was immunoSEQ multiplex PCR; TCRdb's version includes in-frame clones alone and lacks a portion of them. The sample holds roughly 250,000 clones, less than 90% seen once. This CDR3 spans 11 amino acids. The V end was cut by 6 bases, the J end by 2 bases, with 6 bases between. Per germline, CDR1 DFQATT and CDR2 SNEGSKA (reference sequence). Material for sequencing was peripheral blood. The TCR was taken from a man between 60 and 75 years old who had recovered from COVID-19. This chain joins TRBV20-1 and TRBJ2-3; D is undetermined. CDR3 in amino acids: CSAEATDTQYF. The DNA for the CDR3 is TGCAGTGCAGAAGCCACAGATACGCAGTATTTT.